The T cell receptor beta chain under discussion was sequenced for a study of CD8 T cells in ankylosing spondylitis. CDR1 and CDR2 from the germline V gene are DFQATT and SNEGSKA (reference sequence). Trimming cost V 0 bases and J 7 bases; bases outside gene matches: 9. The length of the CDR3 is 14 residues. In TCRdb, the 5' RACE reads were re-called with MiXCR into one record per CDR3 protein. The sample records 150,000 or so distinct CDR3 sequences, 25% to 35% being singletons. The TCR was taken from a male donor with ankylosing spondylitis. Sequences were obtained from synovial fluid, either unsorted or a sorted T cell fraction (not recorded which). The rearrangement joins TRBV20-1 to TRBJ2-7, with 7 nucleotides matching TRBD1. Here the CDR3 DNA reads TGCAGTGCTAGAGAGGTGACAGGGCGGTGGGAGCAGTACTTC. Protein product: CSAREVTGRWEQYF.